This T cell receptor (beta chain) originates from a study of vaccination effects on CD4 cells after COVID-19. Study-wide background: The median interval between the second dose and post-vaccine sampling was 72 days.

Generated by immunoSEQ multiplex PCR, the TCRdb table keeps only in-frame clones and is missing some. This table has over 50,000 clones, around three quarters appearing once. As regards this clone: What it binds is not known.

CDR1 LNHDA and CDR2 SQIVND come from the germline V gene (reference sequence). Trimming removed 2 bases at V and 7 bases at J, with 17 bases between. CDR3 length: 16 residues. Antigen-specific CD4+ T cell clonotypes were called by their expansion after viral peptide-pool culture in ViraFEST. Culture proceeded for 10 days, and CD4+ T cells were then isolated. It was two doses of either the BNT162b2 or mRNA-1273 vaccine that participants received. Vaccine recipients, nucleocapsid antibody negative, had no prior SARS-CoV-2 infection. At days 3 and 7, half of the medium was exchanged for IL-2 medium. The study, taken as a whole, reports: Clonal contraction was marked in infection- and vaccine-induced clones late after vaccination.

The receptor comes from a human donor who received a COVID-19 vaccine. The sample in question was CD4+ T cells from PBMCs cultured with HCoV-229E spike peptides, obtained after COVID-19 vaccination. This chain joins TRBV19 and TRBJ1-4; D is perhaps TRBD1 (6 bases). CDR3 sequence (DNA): TGTGCCAGTAGTATAACCACAGGGAGCATCACTGAAAAACTGTTTTTT. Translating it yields CASSITTGSITEKLFF.